This TCR beta chain stems from a study of memory CD4+ T cells and cytomegalovirus serostatus. The sort gate was single viable CD3+CD4+CD8-CD45RO+ cells for memory CD4+ T cells. CDR3 size: 13 residues. Germline loops: CDR1 LNHDA, CDR2 SQIVND (reference sequence). The V and J ends lost 11 bases and 10 bases respectively, with 20 bases between them. Repertoires were generated with immunoSEQ multiplex PCR, while TCRdb's copy carries only in-frame clones and drops some. The sample has approximately 50,000 clones; roughly 77% are singletons. The chain couples TRBV19 to TRBJ1-4; TRBD1 might be the D (6 bases). Sequenced: memory CD4+ T cells from blood. This receptor was taken from an adult in good health and CMV-seropositive. In DNA form, the CDR3 reads TGTGCCTCCACCGGGACACGAGGGGGAAAACTGTTTTTT. This sequence encodes CASTGTRGGKLFF.